This entry lists 4 T cell receptor beta chains sequenced from one sample in a study of blood T cells in healthy people across ages. Through a sample-barcoded 5' primer and a J-beta primer mix, a second PCR was run for roughly 6 to 12 cycles. Via MiXCR, TCRdb re-called the 5' RACE reads, giving one row per CDR3 protein. This table holds 900,000 to 950,000 distinct CDR3 sequences, almost 30% found once. The sample was also reused in another study, on T cells of mothers and their children.

What was sequenced was blood. The receptors were gathered from a middle-aged woman in good health.

This clonotype was seen a handful of times. This chain links TRBV2 with TRBJ2-3; perhaps TRBD1 as D (5 bases). The germline gives CDR1 SNHLY, CDR2 FYNNEI. With 11 bases removed from V and 0 bases from J, the gap between germline ends came to 18 bases. This CDR3 is 15 amino acids long. In nucleotides, the CDR3 is TGTGCCGGAAGGCTCGACAGAGGAAGCACAGATACGCAGTATTTT. Its translation: CAGRLDRGSTDTQYF.

This clonotype was picked up a small number of times. The chain links TRBV7-9 to TRBJ2-1; 7 nucleotides line up with TRBD2. There are 11 residues in the CDR3. From germline, CDR1 is SEHNR and CDR2 FQNEAQ (reference sequence). The ends lost 5 bases at V and 11 bases at J; junction bases unmatched: 3. CDR3 in amino acids: CASSLGGKQFF. The CDR3 DNA reads as TGTGCCAGCAGCCTCGGGGGGAAGCAGTTCTTC.

This clonotype was observed a few times. A much larger clone lies one base from this, so it may be a read error. V usage is TRBV20-1 and J usage is TRBJ2-1, with TRBD2 identical over 10 bases. CDR1 and CDR2 from the germline V gene are DFQATT and SNEGSKA (reference sequence). The V segment lost 5 bases and the J segment 2 bases; nucleotides outside the gene matches: 6. The CDR3 is made up of 15 amino acids. CDR3 loop: CSAPSGRATYNEQFF. CDR3 sequence (DNA): TGCAGTGCTCCAAGCGGGAGGGCCACCTACAATGAGCAGTTCTTC.

This clonotype was counted once. The V and J genes are TRBV5-1 and TRBJ2-7; 7 bases are a match to TRBD1. The CDR3 sequence is 16 residues long. Germline V lookup: CDR1 SGHRS, CDR2 YFSETQ. V was pared by 0 bases and J by 5 bases, with 11 bases of the junction left unmatched. DNA for the CDR3: TGCGCCAGCAGCTTGGCATTTCAACAGGGGCATGACGAGCAGTACTTC. Protein product: CASSLAFQQGHDEQYF.